Reported below is one T cell receptor beta chain. Researchers made TCR beta libraries by using iRepertoire HTBI primers and running Arm-PCR on CDR3 regions. MiXCR, applied by TCRdb to the multiplex PCR reads, yields one record per CDR3 protein. This table holds some 430,000 distinct CDR3 sequences, roughly 21% found once. Time point given: persistent/refractory GD, antithyroid drugs over 5 years with positive TRAb. The TCR library used RNA extracted from PBMCs. This sample is drawn from a study of regulatory T cells in long-lasting Graves disease. Specimen: peripheral blood mononuclear cells (PBMCs), collected when the disease was refractory, from a patient treated with antithyroid drugs. This TCR was recovered from a female donor with Graves disease.

CDR3 protein: CASSLEGLLYEQYF. The CDR3 DNA follows: TGTGCCAGCAGCTTAGAGGGACTACTTTACGAGCAGTACTTC. V usage is TRBV11-3 and J usage is TRBJ2-7; 7 bases align to TRBD2. J lost 4 bases, V lost 0 bases, and 3 bases had no gene match. CDR1 and CDR2 (germline): SGHNT, YENEEA. The CDR3 runs 14 residues.